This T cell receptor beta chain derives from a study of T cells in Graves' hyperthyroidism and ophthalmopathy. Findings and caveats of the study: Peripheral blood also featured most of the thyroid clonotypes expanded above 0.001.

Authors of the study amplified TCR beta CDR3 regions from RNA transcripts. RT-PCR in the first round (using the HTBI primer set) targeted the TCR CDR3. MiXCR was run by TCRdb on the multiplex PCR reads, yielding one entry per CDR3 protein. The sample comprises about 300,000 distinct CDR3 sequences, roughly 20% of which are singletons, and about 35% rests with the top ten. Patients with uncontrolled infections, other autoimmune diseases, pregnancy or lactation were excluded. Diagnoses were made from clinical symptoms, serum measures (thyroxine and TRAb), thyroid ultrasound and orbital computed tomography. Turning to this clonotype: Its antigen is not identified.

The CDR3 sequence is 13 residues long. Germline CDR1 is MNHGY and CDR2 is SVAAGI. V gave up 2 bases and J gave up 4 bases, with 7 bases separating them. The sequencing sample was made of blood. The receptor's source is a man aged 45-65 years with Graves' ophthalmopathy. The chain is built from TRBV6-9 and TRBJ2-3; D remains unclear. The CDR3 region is CASSYPGSDTQYF. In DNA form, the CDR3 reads TGTGCCAGCAGTTATCCCGGTTCAGATACGCAGTATTTT.